Below, one T cell receptor beta chain is given with its context. The data were obtained in a study of shared clonotypes between healthy human individuals. The table came from immunoSEQ multiplex PCR; TCRdb's copy has only in-frame clones and leaves some out. The sample records about 1 million clones, about three quarters being singletons. Sequencing was performed on memory CD4+ T cells sorted from blood. Subset of the sample: CD45RA-negative fraction. This TCR came from a man aged 18 to 30 in good health.

The CDR3 loop is CASSLKVAGLSTDTQYF. CDR3 coding DNA: TGTGCCAGCAGCTTGAAAGTAGCGGGACTAAGCACAGATACGCAGTATTTT. This chain connects TRBV5-4 to TRBJ2-3, with TRBD2 matching over 8 bases. Losses at the gene ends were 1 base for V and 0 bases for J; bases not matched to a gene: 7. The CDR3 runs to 17 residues. The V gene's germline CDR1 is SGHNT and CDR2 YYREEE (reference sequence).